This TCR beta chain was recorded in a study of OX40 agonist ivuxolimab in advanced cancers. TCRdb's copy holds only in-frame clones and misses some; the assay was immunoSEQ multiplex PCR. The table lists nearly 60,000 clones, around four fifths of them singletons, with 0.75% in the top ten. Trimming left V 0 bases short and J 4 bases short, with 10 bases between. The germline gives CDR1 SGHKS, CDR2 YYEKEE (reference sequence). CDR3 length: 14 residues. The V call is TRBV5-5, the J call TRBJ1-2; D gene ambiguous. Specimen: CD4+ or CD8+ T cells sorted from blood, collected in a trial of the OX40 agonist ivuxolimab. This TCR was sampled from an adult with an advanced solid tumor such as melanoma, head and neck, liver or kidney cancer. The CDR3 bases are TGTGCCAGCAGCTTGGCTCTGGGGAGCTATGGCTACACCTTC. This sequence encodes CASSLALGSYGYTF.